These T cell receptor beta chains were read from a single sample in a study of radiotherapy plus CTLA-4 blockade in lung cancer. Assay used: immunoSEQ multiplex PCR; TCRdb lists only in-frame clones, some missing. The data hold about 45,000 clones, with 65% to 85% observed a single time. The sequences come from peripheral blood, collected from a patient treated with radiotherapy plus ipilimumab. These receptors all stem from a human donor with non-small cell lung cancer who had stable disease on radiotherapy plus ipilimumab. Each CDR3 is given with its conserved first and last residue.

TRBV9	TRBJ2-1	CASSARTGRGSSYNEQFF
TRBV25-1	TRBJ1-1	CASRAQLLGTEAFF
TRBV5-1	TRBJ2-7	CASSLVGEGQYF
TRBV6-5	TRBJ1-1	CASSYSGQLNTEAFF
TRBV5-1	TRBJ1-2	CASSLDGKGYTF
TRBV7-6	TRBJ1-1	CASSPKGPGSTEAFF
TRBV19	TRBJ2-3	CASSSSLAGRGYF
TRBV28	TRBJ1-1	CASSLAGEGTEAFF
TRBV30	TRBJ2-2	CAWSVGQGEAGELFF
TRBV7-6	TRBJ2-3	CASSFHRHTQYF
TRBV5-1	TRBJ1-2	CASSLSRDYGYTF
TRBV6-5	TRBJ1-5	CASSRDRNQPQHF
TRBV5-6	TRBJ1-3	CASSLGVAFSGNTIYF
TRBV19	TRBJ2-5	CASSIGNQQETQYF
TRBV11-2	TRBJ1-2	CASSPGGWANYGYTF
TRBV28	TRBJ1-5	CASNGQGPFSNQPQHF
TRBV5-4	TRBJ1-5	CASSLGGDQPQHF
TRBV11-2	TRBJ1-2	CASSRRATSRKIYGYTF
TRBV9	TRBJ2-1	CASSVEGQGRNEQFF
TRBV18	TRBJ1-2	CASSQGSSNYGYTF
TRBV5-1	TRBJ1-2	CASSVQPSEVYGYTF
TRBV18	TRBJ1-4	CASSDTGARNEKLFF
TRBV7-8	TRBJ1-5	CASSLVGYSNQPQHF
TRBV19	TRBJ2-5	CASSIGGAQETQYF
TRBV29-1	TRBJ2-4	CSVEKSNIQYF
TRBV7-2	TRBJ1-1	CASSTQPGQLAFF
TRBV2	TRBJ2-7	CASSEGGDSYEQYF
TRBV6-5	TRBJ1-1	CASLNSYSEAFF
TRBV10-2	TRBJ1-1	CASSDTTRGGGTEAFF
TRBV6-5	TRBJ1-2	CASSYSGTGGGYTF
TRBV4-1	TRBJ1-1	CASSQAPARGPNTEAFF
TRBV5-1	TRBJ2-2	CASSFSREELFF
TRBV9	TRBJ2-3	CASSVAGLGGPGDTQYF
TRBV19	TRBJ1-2	CASTDHEGLSYGYTF
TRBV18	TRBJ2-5	CASSQEGTQYF
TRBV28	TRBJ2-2	CASRTGTGTGELFF
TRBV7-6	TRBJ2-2	CAGRTDLTGELFF
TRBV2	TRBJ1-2	CASSAQGPLWGYTF
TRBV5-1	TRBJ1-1	CASSAQGGGTEAFF
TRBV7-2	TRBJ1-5	CASSLRRDGQPQHF
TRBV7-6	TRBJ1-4	CASSLGTKEKLFF
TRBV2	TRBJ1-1	CASSELGWAENTEAFF
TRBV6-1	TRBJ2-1	CASSEFGAGLYNEQFF
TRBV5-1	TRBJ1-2	CARSVGVGGNYGYTF
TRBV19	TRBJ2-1	CASNARAGYNEQFF
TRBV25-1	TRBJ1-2	CASTENNYGYTF
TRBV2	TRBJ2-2	CASMGRTNTGELFF
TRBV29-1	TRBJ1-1	CSVEDPGTEAFF
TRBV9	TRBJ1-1	CASSVVGGLDEAFF
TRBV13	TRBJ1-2	CASSLGQGRIVNYGYTF
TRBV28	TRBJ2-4	CASKGQSGGQNIQYF
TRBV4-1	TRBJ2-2	CASRRNLFGPDTGELFF
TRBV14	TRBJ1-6	CASSQGPARSPLHF
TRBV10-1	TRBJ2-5	CASSDRGTEETQYF
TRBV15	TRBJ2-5	CATSSRTSPRETQYF
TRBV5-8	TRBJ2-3	CASTPGPSTDTQYF
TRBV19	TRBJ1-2	CAGRAGNYGYTF
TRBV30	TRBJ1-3	CAWIGGNTIYF
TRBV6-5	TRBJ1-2	CASSLDRTDNYGYTF